The 11 T cell receptor beta chains given below trace back to one sample, sequenced in a study of blood T cell repertoires in COVID-19. The data were produced by immunoSEQ multiplex PCR, yet TCRdb's version contains in-frame clones alone and is incomplete. Of about 140,000 clones listed, roughly 82% are singletons. The specimen sequenced was peripheral blood. These receptors were obtained from a man of 80 years or more with acute or convalescent COVID-19.

This clone was found once. V and J are TRBV6-6 and TRBJ2-6; D is unresolved. Germline V gene lookup returns CDR1 MNHNY and CDR2 SVGAGI (reference sequence). CDR3 length: 15 amino acids. Trimming took off 5 bases at V and 0 bases at J, with 8 bases between the two ends. Written as DNA, the CDR3 is TGTGCCAGCAGTGTCGGGTTCTCTGGGGCCAACGTCCTGACTTTC. Translation gives CASSVGFSGANVLTF.

The CDR3 reads CASSPKSDLSTDTQYF. In DNA form, the CDR3 reads TGTGCCAGCTCACCAAAGTCAGATTTAAGCACAGATACGCAGTATTTT. The rearrangement joins TRBV18 to TRBJ2-3; no definite D call. The germline CDR1 and CDR2 sequences are KGHSH and LQKENI. Trimming removed 2 bases from V and 0 bases from J, with 12 bases in between. This CDR3 has 16 residues. Complete variable domain (other parts from reference TRBV18 and TRBJ2-3): NAGVMQNPRHLVRRRGQEARLRCSPMKGHSHVYWYRQLPEEGLKFMVYLQKENIIDESGMPKERFSAEFPKEGPSILRIQQVVRGDSAAYFCASSPKSDLSTDTQYFGPGTRLTVL.

The chain recombines TRBV5-1 with TRBJ2-3, with a tentative D call TRBD2 (6 bases). The CDR3 contains 18 residues. Germline lookup yields CDR1 SGHRS and CDR2 YFSETQ. The V end lost 3 bases, the J end lost 4 bases, and 24 bases lay between the germline ends. The CDR3 sequence is CASSWGDRGAVLADTQYF. The CDR3 DNA reads TGCGCCAGCAGCTGGGGGGACCGGGGCGCCGTGTTAGCAGATACGCAGTATTTT.

The rearrangement joins TRBV5-1 to TRBJ2-7; 9 bases map to TRBD1. CDR3 size: 15 residues. J gave up 7 bases and V 4 bases, and 12 bases lay outside the gene matches. From germline, CDR1 is SGHRS and CDR2 YFSETQ. The CDR3 is CASSTRDRVSAEQYF. The CDR3 bases are TGCGCCAGCAGCACCCGGGACAGGGTGTCCGCAGAGCAGTACTTC.

This chain uses TRBV7-2 with TRBJ2-2, with D tentatively TRBD1 (6 bases). The germline V gene has CDR1 SGHTA and CDR2 FQGNSA. The CDR3 is 15 amino acids. V gave up 3 bases and J gave up 7 bases, with 15 bases separating them. The CDR3 spells CASSFRQGMVGELFF. In nucleotides, the CDR3 is TGTGCCAGCAGCTTTCGCCAGGGGATGGTCGGGGAGCTGTTTTTT.

This chain connects TRBV5-1 to TRBJ2-4; weak D call: TRBD1 (6 bases). CDR1 and CDR2 from the germline V gene are SGHRS and YFSETQ. CDR3 size: 17 residues. Trimming pared 3 bases from V and 0 bases from J, leaving 16 bases between. Here the CDR3 DNA reads TGCGCCAGCAGCTGGACAGACTTCGGTATAGCCAAAAACATTCAGTACTTC. It specifies CASSWTDFGIAKNIQYF.

This chain connects TRBV7-2 to TRBJ2-5, with TRBD1 as a possible D gene (5 bases). The length of the CDR3 is 14 residues. Per the germline V gene, CDR1 is SGHTA and CDR2 is FQGNSA. The V and J ends lost 0 bases and 1 base respectively, with 6 bases between them. As DNA, the CDR3 is TGTGCCAGCAGCTTAGCGGGGCTCCAAGAGACCCAGTACTTC. It yields the protein CASSLAGLQETQYF.

This chain uses TRBV27 with TRBJ1-4, with D perhaps matching TRBD1 (6 bases). V lost 4 bases to trimming and J lost 8 bases, with 14 bases between them. The germline gives CDR1 MNHEY, CDR2 SMNVEV (reference sequence). This CDR3 is built from 14 residues. The CDR3 coding sequence is TGTGCCAGCAGTTCAAGCAGGGGAGGGGAAAAACTGTTTTTT. Translating it yields CASSSSRGGEKLFF.

The chain has TRBV28 and TRBJ1-2; TRBD1 might be the D (5 bases). The CDR3 runs to 13 residues. Trimming pared 2 bases from V and 6 bases from J, leaving 10 bases between. Germline V gene sequence: CDR1 MDHEN, CDR2 SYDVKM. The CDR3 DNA reads TGTGCCAGCAGTTTACAGGGATCCAATGGCTACACCTTC. Translating it yields CASSLQGSNGYTF.

The chain recombines TRBV6-6 with TRBJ2-1; D is undetermined. CDR3 length: 14 amino acids. The V and J ends lost 5 bases and 4 bases respectively, with 12 bases between them. CDR1 is MNHNY, CDR2 SVGAGI, per germline (reference sequence). The CDR3 sequence: CASSQARSYNEQFF. DNA of the CDR3: TGTGCCAGCAGTCAAGCCCGGTCTTACAATGAGCAGTTCTTC.

This clone was detected ten times or more. V and J are TRBV7-9 and TRBJ2-7; perhaps TRBD2 as D (5 bases). The V gene lost 4 bases and the J gene lost 0 bases, with 7 bases spanning the gap. The CDR3 runs 13 residues. Germline lookup yields CDR1 SEHNR and CDR2 FQNEAQ (reference sequence). This CDR3 reads CASSYGGSYEQYF. CDR3 in DNA: TGTGCCAGCAGCTATGGAGGCTCCTACGAGCAGTACTTC.